These 2 T cell receptor beta chains were sequenced from one sample in a study of T cells in women clearing cervical HPV infection. Here immunoSEQ multiplex PCR was the method, and the copy in TCRdb shows in-frame clones only, minus some. The sample holds under 50,000 clones. Sequenced sample: blood buffy coat. The receptors here all came from a woman aged 18 to 69 with a cervical HPV16 infection that either progressed to CIN3+ or cleared (not recorded which).

With regard to this clone: The read terminates 3 residues ahead of where the CDR3 ends, so the germline J gene completes it. The chain recombines TRBV6-2 or TRBV6-3 with TRBJ1-2; 7 bases align to TRBD1. Germline V lookup: CDR1 MNHEY, CDR2 SVGEGT. The CDR3 extends over 14 amino acids. V was pared by 0 bases and J by 7 bases, with 5 bases of the junction left unmatched. The sequenced CDR3 bases are TGTGCCAGCAGTTACTCCACAGGGGTTGGTGGC. It yields the protein CASSYSTGVGG. The full CDR3 reads CASSYSTGVGGYTF.

Of note for this clone: The DNA ends 3 residues before the CDR3 does, and the rest of the CDR3 is filled in from the germline J gene. This chain joins TRBV20-1 and TRBJ2-3; the match to TRBD2 covers 13 bases. The CDR3 is 16 residues long. Unmatched junction bases numbered 8, after V lost 7 bases and J lost 1 base. Germline CDR1 is DFQATT and CDR2 is SNEGSKA (reference sequence). Here the CDR3 reads CSVWTSGSIGTDTQYF. The DNA read from the CDR3 is TGCAGTGTTTGGACTAGCGGGAGCATCGGCACAGATACG.